These T cell receptor beta chains were read from a single sample in a study of CD8 T cells in Susac syndrome. One entry per CDR3 protein results from TCRdb running MiXCR on the immunoSEQ multiplex PCR reads. The sample holds about 130,000 distinct CDR3 sequences, about 95% seen once. Sample: CD4+ T cells from PBMCs. These TCRs come from a human donor in good health. CDR3s include the opening cysteine and the closing phenylalanine or tryptophan. The order of the fields is D gene, CDR3 length, V gene, J gene, clone size, CDR3 DNA, CDR3 protein. D genes are given only for firm matches. Clone size, where shown, is once, few, many, or a class for clones that have expanded.

d_call: TRBD2
cdr3_length: 15
v_call: TRBV29-1
j_call: TRBJ2-1
clone_size: NA
cdr3_nt: TGCAGCCATAGTTGGCTACTAGCGGGGAACAATGAGCAGTTCTTC
cdr3_aa: CSHSWLLAGNNEQFF

d_call: NA
cdr3_length: 14
v_call: TRBV13
j_call: TRBJ1-1
clone_size: NA
cdr3_nt: TGTGCCAGCAGCTCCCCCGGGGGGGACACTGAAGCTTTCTTT
cdr3_aa: CASSSPGGDTEAFF

d_call: NA
cdr3_length: 15
v_call: TRBV12-3/TRBV12-4
j_call: TRBJ2-5
clone_size: NA
cdr3_nt: TGTGCCAGCAGTTTAGAACTCGCCGGCGGGGAGACCCAGTACTTC
cdr3_aa: CASSLELAGGETQYF

d_call: TRBD1
cdr3_length: 13
v_call: TRBV3-1
j_call: TRBJ1-1
clone_size: NA
cdr3_nt: TGTGCCAGCAGCCTTCAGGGGGCCACTGAAGCTTTCTTT
cdr3_aa: CASSLQGATEAFF

d_call: NA
cdr3_length: 12
v_call: TRBV29-1
j_call: TRBJ2-3
clone_size: NA
cdr3_nt: TGCAGCGTTCTTGACGGCACAGATACGCAGTATTTT
cdr3_aa: CSVLDGTDTQYF

d_call: NA
cdr3_length: 15
v_call: TRBV28
j_call: TRBJ2-7
clone_size: NA
cdr3_nt: TGTGCCAGCAGCCCCCCCGGACACTGGACGTGGGAGCAGTACTTC
cdr3_aa: CASSPPGHWTWEQYF

d_call: NA
cdr3_length: 8
v_call: TRBV29-1
j_call: TRBJ1-2
clone_size: NA
cdr3_nt: TGCCTCGTTCTTGGCTACACCTTC
cdr3_aa: CLVLGYTF

d_call: NA
cdr3_length: 12
v_call: TRBV30
j_call: TRBJ2-5
clone_size: NA
cdr3_nt: TGTGCCTGGAAGAGTGGGGGAGAGACCCAGTACTTC
cdr3_aa: CAWKSGGETQYF

d_call: NA
cdr3_length: 13
v_call: TRBV19
j_call: TRBJ2-3
clone_size: once
cdr3_nt: TGTGCCAGTAGTATGCCAGGCACAGATACGCAGTATTTT
cdr3_aa: CASSMPGTDTQYF

d_call: NA
cdr3_length: 14
v_call: TRBV5-1
j_call: TRBJ2-7
clone_size: NA
cdr3_nt: TGCGCCAGCAGACCGAGCATGAGCTCCTACGAGCAGTACTTC
cdr3_aa: CASRPSMSSYEQYF

d_call: TRBD1
cdr3_length: 14
v_call: TRBV5-1
j_call: TRBJ2-7
clone_size: NA
cdr3_nt: TGCGCCAGCAGCTTGGAGGGGGCGAGAAGGGAGCAGTACTTC
cdr3_aa: CASSLEGARREQYF

d_call: TRBD2
cdr3_length: 15
v_call: TRBV20-1
j_call: TRBJ2-1
clone_size: NA
cdr3_nt: TGCAGTGCTAGAAGTACTAGCGGGGCGGGCAATGAGCAGTTCTTC
cdr3_aa: CSARSTSGAGNEQFF

d_call: NA
cdr3_length: 15
v_call: TRBV24-1
j_call: TRBJ2-1
clone_size: NA
cdr3_nt: TGTGCCACCAGTGACCCTTTGACACCCTACAATGAGCAGTTCTTC
cdr3_aa: CATSDPLTPYNEQFF

d_call: NA
cdr3_length: 14
v_call: TRBV5-1
j_call: TRBJ2-7
clone_size: NA
cdr3_nt: TGCGCCAGCAGCTTGGGCCCGGGCGCGGGGGAGCAGTACTTC
cdr3_aa: CASSLGPGAGEQYF

d_call: NA
cdr3_length: 11
v_call: TRBV28
j_call: TRBJ2-7
clone_size: NA
cdr3_nt: TGTGCCAGCAGCGGAGTCTGGGAGCAGTACTTC
cdr3_aa: CASSGVWEQYF

d_call: NA
cdr3_length: 15
v_call: TRBV10-3
j_call: TRBJ2-7
clone_size: NA
cdr3_nt: TGTGCCATCAGCTCCACGGGGGACAAAGCCTACGAGCAGTACTTC
cdr3_aa: CAISSTGDKAYEQYF

d_call: TRBD2
cdr3_length: 15
v_call: TRBV20-1
j_call: TRBJ2-2
clone_size: NA
cdr3_nt: TGCAGTGCTAGAAGCCTAGCGGGAGTTCCCGGGGAGCTGTTTTTT
cdr3_aa: CSARSLAGVPGELFF

d_call: NA
cdr3_length: 11
v_call: TRBV7-2
j_call: TRBJ1-1
clone_size: NA
cdr3_nt: TGTGCCAGCAGCACAGGGTTCTCAGCTTTCTTT
cdr3_aa: CASSTGFSAFF

d_call: TRBD1
cdr3_length: 15
v_call: TRBV24-1
j_call: TRBJ2-5
clone_size: NA
cdr3_nt: TGTGCCACCAGTGACCCTAGGACAGGGCCAGAGACCCAGTACTTC
cdr3_aa: CATSDPRTGPETQYF

d_call: NA
cdr3_length: 14
v_call: TRBV12-3/TRBV12-4
j_call: TRBJ2-7
clone_size: NA
cdr3_nt: TGTGCCAGCAGCTCTACAGGGAACTCCTACGAGCAGTACTTC
cdr3_aa: CASSSTGNSYEQYF

d_call: TRBD1
cdr3_length: 14
v_call: TRBV5-1
j_call: TRBJ1-5
clone_size: NA
cdr3_nt: TGCGCCAGCAGCGTCGGACAGGCTAATCAGCCCCAGCATTTT
cdr3_aa: CASSVGQANQPQHF

d_call: NA
cdr3_length: 16
v_call: TRBV27
j_call: TRBJ2-2
clone_size: NA
cdr3_nt: TGTGCCAGCAGTAAATCCGGGAGAATGAACACCGGGGAGCTGTTTTTT
cdr3_aa: CASSKSGRMNTGELFF

d_call: TRBD1
cdr3_length: 19
v_call: TRBV6-5
j_call: TRBJ2-4
clone_size: NA
cdr3_nt: TGTGCCAGCAGTTACTTGACAGGGGGCCTAGGTTTAGCCAAAAACATTCAGTACTTC
cdr3_aa: CASSYLTGGLGLAKNIQYF

d_call: TRBD2
cdr3_length: 18
v_call: TRBV4-1
j_call: TRBJ2-1
clone_size: NA
cdr3_nt: TGCGCCAGCAGCGCCGGGACTAGCGGGCGGAGCTCCTACAATGAGCAGTTCTTC
cdr3_aa: CASSAGTSGRSSYNEQFF

d_call: NA
cdr3_length: 11
v_call: TRBV29-1
j_call: TRBJ2-1
clone_size: NA
cdr3_nt: TGCAGCGTTGAGGTGGGCAATGAGCAGTTCTTC
cdr3_aa: CSVEVGNEQFF

d_call: TRBD1
cdr3_length: 14
v_call: TRBV29-1
j_call: TRBJ1-4
clone_size: NA
cdr3_nt: TGCAGCGCTTCTCCGACAGGGGGAGGTGAAAAACTGTTTTTT
cdr3_aa: CSASPTGGGEKLFF

d_call: NA
cdr3_length: 13
v_call: TRBV7-9
j_call: TRBJ1-2
clone_size: NA
cdr3_nt: TGTGCCAGCAGCTTTGAAACTAACTATGGCTACACCTTC
cdr3_aa: CASSFETNYGYTF

d_call: TRBD1
cdr3_length: 14
v_call: TRBV4-1
j_call: TRBJ1-2
clone_size: NA
cdr3_nt: TGCGCCAGCAGCCAAGACAGGACAGGGGTTGGCTACACCTTC
cdr3_aa: CASSQDRTGVGYTF

d_call: NA
cdr3_length: 13
v_call: TRBV18
j_call: TRBJ2-1
clone_size: once
cdr3_nt: TGTGCCAGCTCACCAGGTAGCCAGGGAGAGCAGTTCTTC
cdr3_aa: CASSPGSQGEQFF

d_call: NA
cdr3_length: 13
v_call: TRBV3-1
j_call: TRBJ2-1
clone_size: NA
cdr3_nt: TGTGCCAGCAGCCAGATGACGAGCAATGAGCAGTTCTTC
cdr3_aa: CASSQMTSNEQFF

d_call: NA
cdr3_length: 15
v_call: TRBV24-1
j_call: TRBJ2-1
clone_size: NA
cdr3_nt: TGTGCCACCAGTGATACGAGGTCTAGCGACAATGAGCAGTTCTTC
cdr3_aa: CATSDTRSSDNEQFF

d_call: NA
cdr3_length: 14
v_call: TRBV5-1
j_call: TRBJ1-2
clone_size: NA
cdr3_nt: TGCGCCAGCAGCCCCGGGACTCCTAACTATGGCTACACCTTC
cdr3_aa: CASSPGTPNYGYTF

d_call: NA
cdr3_length: 15
v_call: TRBV12-3/TRBV12-4
j_call: TRBJ2-1
clone_size: once
cdr3_nt: TGTGCCAGCAGTTGGGACGGCAGATCCTACAATGAGCAGTTCTTC
cdr3_aa: CASSWDGRSYNEQFF

d_call: TRBD1
cdr3_length: 18
v_call: TRBV30
j_call: TRBJ1-2
clone_size: NA
cdr3_nt: TGTGCCTGGAGTATACTCTCCGGGACAGGGGCGATTAACTATGGCTACACCTTC
cdr3_aa: CAWSILSGTGAINYGYTF

d_call: NA
cdr3_length: 11
v_call: TRBV3-1
j_call: TRBJ1-1
clone_size: once
cdr3_nt: TGTGCCAGCAGCCAAGAGGGCCTAGCTTTCTTT
cdr3_aa: CASSQEGLAFF